The sequence of this TCR beta chain was determined in a study of neoadjuvant anti-PD-1 for oral cavity cancer. Findings and limits, study-wide: Higher pretreatment Treg/Th17 ratios tracked higher pretreatment blood clonality.

On this clone itself: Its antigen is unidentified.

CDR1 SGHTA and CDR2 FQGTGA come from the germline V gene. The CDR3 is 15 amino acids. V was pared by 3 bases and J by 10 bases, with 16 bases between. The assay was immunoSEQ multiplex PCR, and TCRdb's table has in-frame clones only and misses some. Of more than 50,000 clones in the sample, roughly 84% are singletons; the top ten hold 2.6%. This material consisted of PBMCs, taken before nivolumab (anti-PD-1) treatment. The rearrangement links TRBV7-3 to TRBJ1-6, with D possibly TRBD1 on 5 matching bases. This receptor was obtained from a person between 40 and 79 years old with oral cavity squamous cell carcinoma. CDR3 DNA: TGTGCCAGCAGCTTTTCAGCTCGTGGGGGATCACCCCTCCACTTT. Amino acid sequence: CASSFSARGGSPLHF. Combining the CDR3 with reference TRBV7-3 and TRBJ1-6 gives the whole variable domain GAGVSQTPSNKVTEKGKYVELRCDPISGHTALYWYRQSLGQGPEFLIYFQGTGAADDSGLPNDRFFAVRPEGSVSTLKIQRTERGDSAVYLCASSFSARGGSPLHFGNGTRLTVT.